This TCR beta chain was identified during a study of shared T cell receptors in the human thymus. The assay was immunoSEQ multiplex PCR, and TCRdb's table has in-frame clones only and misses some. The sample lists hundreds of thousands of clones, about 89% occurring once. Germline V gives CDR1 SEHNR, CDR2 FQNEAQ (reference sequence). With 5 bases removed from V and 5 bases from J, the gap between germline ends came to 18 bases. The CDR3 contains 15 residues. This clone was seen only a few times. The same data also went into a second study, on human thymus T cells. That source notes: Related research described strongly overlapping thymic repertoires in unrelated people.

This TCR came from a boy under two years old with a congenital heart defect. The sample consisted of thymocytes. This chain links TRBV7-9 with TRBJ1-2, with unresolved D. DNA for the CDR3: TGTGCCAGCAGCCCCAGTTGGGAGGCCCAATATGGCTACACCTTC. Translation gives CASSPSWEAQYGYTF.